Presented here are 21 T cell receptor beta chains from one specimen sequenced in a study of human T cells and chemical hapten exposure. TCRdb reprocessed the RACE reads via MiXCR and lists one record per CDR3 protein. The sample has approximately 73,000 distinct CDR3 sequences; approximately 10% are singletons. Sample time point: patch test 1, 2 weeks after DPC sensitization. Documented treatment: therapeutic diphenylcyclopropenone sensitization with weekly scalp DPC. The sample consisted of whole blood, taken in connection with sensitization to the hapten diphenylcyclopropenone (DPC). All receptors come from a woman in her fifties or sixties with alopecia areata. Some clones in this sample may be carry-over from other donors' samples.

The table lists this clonotype with many counts. This sequence joins TRBV27 and TRBJ1-6; 10 nucleotides align to TRBD1. Germline V lookup: CDR1 MNHEY, CDR2 SMNVEV (reference sequence). V lost 5 bases to trimming and J lost 10 bases; unmatched junction nucleotides: 11. This CDR3 region has 16 residues. CDR3 sequence (DNA): TGTGCCAGCAGTCAACTATCCGGGACAGGGGACTCACCCCTCCACTTT. Protein sequence: CASSQLSGTGDSPLHF.

This clonotype was found many times. The chain employs TRBV5-1 and TRBJ1-5; TRBD1 aligns across 9 bases. Losses at the gene ends were 0 bases for V and 2 bases for J; bases not matched to a gene: 0. The CDR3 has 15 residues. Germline V lookup: CDR1 SGHRS, CDR2 YFSETQ. In DNA form, the CDR3 reads TGCGCCAGCAGCTTGGGGACAGGGGGCAATCAGCCCCAGCATTTT. Translating it yields CASSLGTGGNQPQHF.

This rearrangement joins TRBV5-4 to TRBJ1-6; D call uncertain. The germline V gene has CDR1 SGHNT and CDR2 YYREEE (reference sequence). V lost 0 bases and J 8 bases, leaving 9 bases between the germline ends. CDR3 length: 14 amino acids. The DNA for the CDR3 is TGTGCCAGCAGCTTGGCGTTTTTCGATTCACCCCTCCACTTT. Protein product: CASSLAFFDSPLHF.

This clonotype has a count of ten or more. The genes are TRBV6-1 and TRBJ2-1; D tentatively fits TRBD1 or TRBD2 (5 bases each). V was cut by 7 bases and J by 0 bases, with 19 bases left in between. This CDR3 contains 17 residues. The germline CDR1 and CDR2 sequences are MNHNS and SASEGT. CDR3 sequence reads: CASTKSRDPSSYNEQFF. CDR3 bases: TGTGCCAGCACTAAATCCAGGGACCCGAGCTCCTACAATGAGCAGTTCTTC.

In this sample, this clonotype turned up once. The chain is built from TRBV25-1 and TRBJ2-7, with D unclear. Germline CDR1 reads MGHDK; CDR2 reads SYGVNS. V lost 7 bases to trimming and J lost 1 base, with 5 bases between them. The CDR3 length is 11 residues. As DNA, the CDR3 is TGTGCCAGCACCCGATCCTACGAGCAGTACTTC. Its protein product is CASTRSYEQYF.

The chain has TRBV28 and TRBJ2-3; 7 positions match TRBD2. V shed 8 bases, J shed 4 bases, and the junction held 3 bases outside the gene matches. Germline V gene sequence: CDR1 MDHEN, CDR2 SYDVKM. This CDR3 is 12 amino acids long. CDR3 residues: CASGRAPDTQYF. The CDR3 DNA is TGTGCCAGCGGGAGGGCCCCAGATACGCAGTATTTT. Variable domain in full (rest from reference TRBV28 and TRBJ2-3): DVKVTQSSRYLVKRTGEKVFLECVQDMDHENMFWYRQDPGLGLRLIYFSYDVKMKEKGDIPEGYSVSREKKERFSLILESASTNQTSMYLCASGRAPDTQYFGPGTRLTVL.

The chain is built from TRBV2 and TRBJ2-3, with TRBD2 identical over 7 bases. This CDR3 region has 14 residues. Unmatched junction bases numbered 4, after V lost 1 base and J lost 6 bases. Germline-derived CDR1 and CDR2 are SNHLY and FYNNEI. The CDR3 loop reads CASSEVGGTDTQYF. DNA of the CDR3: TGTGCCAGCAGTGAAGTGGGAGGGACCGATACGCAGTATTTT.

V gene TRBV5-1 combines with J gene TRBJ2-1; D not certain. The germline gives CDR1 SGHRS, CDR2 YFSETQ. Trimming cost V 4 bases and J 5 bases, with 7 bases left between them. The CDR3 is made up of 12 amino acids. DNA for the CDR3: TGCGCCAGCAGCCCGCACGACAATGAGCAGTTCTTC. Its translation: CASSPHDNEQFF.

The J gene is TRBJ2-3, the V gene TRBV29-1; TRBD1 is a possible D gene (6 bases). The CDR3 has 12 residues. V lost 7 bases and J 2 bases, leaving 10 bases between the germline ends. Germline CDR1 SQVTM, CDR2 ANQGSEA. Here the CDR3 DNA reads TGCAGCGCAGGACAGAACACAGATACGCAGTATTTT. Its translation is CSAGQNTDTQYF.

This clonotype was detected ten times or more. The chain joins TRBV7-3 to TRBJ1-6; D is unclear. V was pared by 1 base and J by 7 bases, with 8 bases between. This CDR3 contains 14 residues. Germline V CDR1 and CDR2: SGHTA, FQGTGA. The CDR3 DNA sequence: TGTGCCAGCAGCTTAATAGGCATCAATTCACCCCTCCACTTT. Amino acids: CASSLIGINSPLHF.

The chain has TRBV18 and TRBJ2-1; D perhaps matches TRBD1 (6 bases). There are 12 residues in the CDR3. Between the trimmed V and J ends, which lost 5 bases and 8 bases, there was a span of 10 bases. The germline V gene encodes CDR1 KGHSH and CDR2 LQKENI. The DNA for the CDR3 is TGTGCCAGCTCATCTCGGACAGATGAGCAGTTCTTC. Its protein product is CASSSRTDEQFF. The variable domain in full, with the rest retrieved from reference TRBV18 and TRBJ2-1, is NAGVMQNPRHLVRRRGQEARLRCSPMKGHSHVYWYRQLPEEGLKFMVYLQKENIIDESGMPKERFSAEFPKEGPSILRIQQVVRGDSAAYFCASSSRTDEQFFGPGTRLTVL.

The chain is built from TRBV7-6 and TRBJ2-3; TRBD2 agrees at 12 bases. The germline V gene has CDR1 SGHVS and CDR2 FNYEAQ. The junction had 5 bases not matched to a gene; V was cut back by 5 bases and J by 2 bases. The CDR3 consists of 16 residues. The CDR3 loop is CASSVLAGGFTDTQYF. CDR3 DNA: TGTGCCAGCAGCGTTCTAGCGGGAGGGTTCACAGATACGCAGTATTTT.

The J gene is TRBJ2-3, the V gene TRBV2, with TRBD1 matching 9 bases. CDR1 and CDR2 from the germline V gene are SNHLY and FYNNEI. The J segment lost 2 bases and the V segment lost 6 bases, leaving 12 bases of the junction unmatched. The CDR3 has 17 amino acids. As DNA, the CDR3 is TGTGCCAGCAGAGTTCTCCCGGGACAGGGAACCACAGATACGCAGTATTTT. Encoded protein: CASRVLPGQGTTDTQYF.

This clonotype was observed a few times. The chain links TRBV10-3 to TRBJ1-3; D remains unclear. CDR3 length: 12 amino acids. Germline V CDR1 and CDR2: ENHRY, SYGVKD. Trimming shortened V by 4 bases and J by 4 bases, and 5 bases separated the two germline ends. Here the CDR3 reads CAISVYGNTIYF. CDR3 bases: TGTGCCATCAGTGTGTACGGAAACACCATATATTTT.

In its sample, this clonotype was seen a few times. This rearrangement joins TRBV9 to TRBJ1-1; D remains unclear. The length of the CDR3 is 11 residues. The germline V and J ends were trimmed by 7 bases and 1 base, with 5 bases remaining between them. CDR1 and CDR2 from the germline V gene are SGDLS and YYNGEE. CDR3 bases: TGTGCCAGCGGTAAGAACACTGAAGCTTTCTTT. Translated, it gives CASGKNTEAFF.

This clonotype was found many times. V and J are TRBV19 and TRBJ2-7, with 7 bases that match TRBD2. V was pared by 6 bases and J by 4 bases, with 6 bases of the junction left unmatched. Germline CDR1 reads LNHDA; CDR2 reads SQIVND (reference sequence). This CDR3 contains 13 residues. Here the CDR3 DNA reads TGTGCCAGTAGAGGGGAGGGCTTATACGAGCAGTACTTC. Translated: CASRGEGLYEQYF.

There are a few counts of this clonotype. V gene TRBV27 combines with J gene TRBJ1-1; D is unresolved. Germline assignment: CDR1 MNHEY and CDR2 SMNVEV (reference sequence). CDR3 length: 13 amino acids. With 2 bases removed from V and 7 bases from J, the gap between germline ends came to 11 bases. CDR3 region: CASSLGISGEAFF. The DNA for the CDR3 is TGTGCCAGCAGTTTAGGAATTTCAGGTGAAGCTTTCTTT.

The chain employs TRBV10-3 and TRBJ2-4; possibly TRBD2 for D (7 bases). V gave up 6 bases and J gave up 9 bases, with 12 bases separating them. This CDR3 is built from 12 residues. Germline CDR1 ENHRY, CDR2 SYGVKD. The CDR3 is CAIRAGEGIQYF. The CDR3 DNA reads TGTGCCATCAGGGCAGGGGAGGGCATTCAGTACTTC.

This clonotype was detected only a few times. The V gene is TRBV7-3, the J gene TRBJ2-1; D perhaps matches TRBD2 (5 bases). CDR3 length: 14 residues. The germline gives CDR1 SGHTA, CDR2 FQGTGA. Between the trimmed V and J ends, which lost 2 bases and 8 bases, there was a span of 13 bases. In nucleotides, the CDR3 is TGTGCCAGCAGCTTACGGCCTAGCCAGGATGAGCAGTTCTTC. Translated: CASSLRPSQDEQFF.

The V call is TRBV12-3 or TRBV12-4, the J call TRBJ2-7, with 8 bases that match TRBD2. Unmatched junction bases numbered 9, after V lost 7 bases and J lost 7 bases. The CDR3 extends over 13 amino acids. The CDR3 nucleotides are TGTGCCAGCACGACGGGAGGGCCGGGAGAGCAGTACTTC. Protein product: CASTTGGPGEQYF.

There are a few counts of this clonotype. This CDR3 is CAISERQVRTEAFF. CDR3 bases: TGTGCCATCAGTGAGAGACAGGTCCGAACTGAAGCTTTCTTT. The V and J genes are TRBV10-3 and TRBJ1-1; perhaps TRBD1 as D (6 bases). Germline V gene lookup returns CDR1 ENHRY and CDR2 SYGVKD. V dropped 2 bases and J dropped 5 bases, with 12 bases sitting between them. The CDR3 has 14 amino acids.